This TCR beta chain came from a study of cytomegalovirus exposure and HLA in healthy donors. Primers included in the PCR were 60 Vbeta and 13 Jbeta primers. Profiled with immunoSEQ multiplex PCR; TCRdb holds only in-frame clones, not every one. This table holds 90,000 to 130,000 clones, around 85% found once. The source is a man aged 25 to 45 in good health and CMV-seropositive. The sequenced sample was PBMCs.

In nucleotides, the CDR3 is TGTGCCACCAGCACCTTAGCGGGGGGCACAGATACGCAGTATTTT. Protein product: CATSTLAGGTDTQYF. The J gene is TRBJ2-3, the V gene TRBV15; 9 nucleotides line up with TRBD2. The CDR3 covers 15 residues. Germline assignment: CDR1 LNHNV and CDR2 YYDKDF (reference sequence). J was trimmed by 1 base and V by 4 bases; bases with no gene match: 3.